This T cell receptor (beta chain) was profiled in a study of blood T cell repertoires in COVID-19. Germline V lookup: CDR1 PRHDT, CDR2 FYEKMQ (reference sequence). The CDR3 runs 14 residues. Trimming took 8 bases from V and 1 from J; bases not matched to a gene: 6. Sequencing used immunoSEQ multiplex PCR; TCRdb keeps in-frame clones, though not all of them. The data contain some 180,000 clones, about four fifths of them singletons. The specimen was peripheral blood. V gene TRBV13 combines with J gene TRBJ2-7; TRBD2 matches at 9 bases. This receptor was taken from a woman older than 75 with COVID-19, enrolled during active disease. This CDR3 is CASRRGGSSYEQYF. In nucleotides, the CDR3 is TGTGCCAGCCGGCGGGGGGGTTCATCCTACGAGCAGTACTTC. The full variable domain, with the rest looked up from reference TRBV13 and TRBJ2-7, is AAGVIQSPRHLIKEKRETATLKCYPIPRHDTVYWYQQGPGQDPQFLISFYEKMQSDKGSIPDRFSAQQFSDYHSELNMSSLELGDSALYFCASRRGGSSYEQYFGPGTRLTVT.